This TCR beta chain derives from a study of T cells in localized non-small cell lung cancer. To note about this clone: The target antigen is unknown.

Data came from immunoSEQ multiplex PCR; TCRdb stores just in-frame clones and leaves some out. The profile shows 2,000 or so clones, about 20% of them singletons. This CDR3 region has 16 residues. Germline CDR1 reads LNHDA; CDR2 reads SQIVND (reference sequence). With V trimmed by 4 bases and J by 1 base, 7 bases remained unmatched. Overall study findings and caveats: Out of the top 100 tumor clones, a median approximately 61 were seen in adjacent lung.

The source material was normal lung tissue next to the tumor, sampled before any cancer treatment. The chain combines TRBV19 with TRBJ2-5; 9 bases are shared with TRBD2. The sequence derives from a woman aged 40 to 75 with stage I lung adenocarcinoma. This chain's CDR3 is CASSSRLAAPQETQYF. CDR3 bases: TGTGCCAGTAGTAGTCGACTAGCGGCACCCCAAGAGACCCAGTACTTC.